This TCR beta chain was identified in a study of blood T cell repertoires in COVID-19 (TCRdb year 2020). In terms of the full investigation: The collaborator samples originated in the United States, Italy and Spain and spanned the acute and convalescent phases of COVID-19. The material from the prospective study consisted of cDNA or gDNA derived from T cells, B-cell-depleted T cells, or PBMCs. Deeply sampled blood TCRbeta repertoires from subjects exposed to, actively infected with, or recovered from COVID-19 were included in the dataset. The repertoires were released in a freely available public database intended as a resource for research on the immune response to SARS-CoV-2. Samples were obtained from the ongoing ImmuneRACE study (first 160 participants) and from 950 to 1,500 subjects provided by 6 global collaborators. The sample metadata nearly always contained a de-identified subject ID, COVID-19 status, age in years and sex. Where HLA class I and class II types were available, the types were taken from metadata supplied by the sample provider, not from assay-based typing. Summary of the overall study and its limitations: Clinical and demographic metadata were provided uncurated, with the amount varying by source and participant.

V was cut back by 2 bases and J by 7 bases, leaving a gap of 20 bases between them. CDR1 and CDR2 were assigned from the germline V gene as ENHRY and SYGVKD. Taken from cysteine to phenylalanine, the CDR3 has 16 residues. Only the CDR3 portion is preserved as DNA: 48 bases, with reading frame beginning at the first base. Worth noting for this clone: There is no known antigen for this receptor. Within one base of it there is no much larger clone, and no base qualities were kept.

One collaborating source in Seattle enrolled patients during active infection and followed them longitudinally through the course of disease. Whole blood was collected in K2EDTA tubes by collaborating institutions according to the institutions' own protocols. Collaborator samples were shipped for TCRbeta analysis as frozen whole blood, isolated PBMCs, or DNA extracted from either sample type. The immunoSEQ Assay, a bias-controlled multiplex PCR, was used to amplify TCRbeta CDR3 regions from genomic DNA. From the authors' description of their analysis: The number of nucleated cells in each sample was estimated from the amplification of reference gene primers within the assay. To quantify the absolute abundance of each unique TCRbeta CDR3 rearrangement, sequence reads were collapsed and filtered. For each sample, productive Simpson clonality was calculated by taking the square root of Simpson's diversity index across productive rearrangements. TCRdb stores this immuneACCESS table with in-frame sequences only. Part of the clones is absent; in the studies checked, under half of the shortfall reflects unresolved V genes, and no reason is known for the rest. Clone size and the V and J calls come from that table; the DNA yielded D and trimming. The sample records some 140,000 clones, approximately 85% of which are singletons. 0.63% of the sample comes from the top ten.

Sequencing used peripheral blood. The clonotype originates from a man aged 60 to 75 with COVID-19, enrolled during active disease. In this chain, TRBV10-3 is recombined with TRBJ1-2; TRBD1 is a possible D gene, resting on 5 matching bases. The bases read TGTGCCATCAGTGAGGATCAAACAGGTTTAGGTGGTGGCTACACCTTC. This sequence encodes CAISEDQTGLGGGYTF.